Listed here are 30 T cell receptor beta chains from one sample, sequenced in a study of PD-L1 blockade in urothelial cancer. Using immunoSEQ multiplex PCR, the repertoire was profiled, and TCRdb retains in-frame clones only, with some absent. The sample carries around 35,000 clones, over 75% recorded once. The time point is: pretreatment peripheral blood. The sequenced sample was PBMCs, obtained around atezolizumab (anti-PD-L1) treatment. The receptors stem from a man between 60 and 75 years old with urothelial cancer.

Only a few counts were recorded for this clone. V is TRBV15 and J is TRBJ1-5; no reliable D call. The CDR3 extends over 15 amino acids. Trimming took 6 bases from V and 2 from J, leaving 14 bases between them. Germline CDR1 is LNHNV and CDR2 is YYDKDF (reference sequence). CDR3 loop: CATSLGSLGNQPQHF. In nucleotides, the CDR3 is TGTGCCACCAGTCTAGGAAGTTTGGGCAATCAGCCCCAGCATTTT.

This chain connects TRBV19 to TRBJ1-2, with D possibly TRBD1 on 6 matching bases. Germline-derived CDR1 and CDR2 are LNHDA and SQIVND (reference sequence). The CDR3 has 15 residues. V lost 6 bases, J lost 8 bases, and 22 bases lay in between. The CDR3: CASRAQGSYPGGYTF. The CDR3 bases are TGTGCCAGTAGGGCCCAGGGGTCCTACCCTGGAGGCTACACCTTC. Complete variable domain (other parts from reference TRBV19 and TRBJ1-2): DGGITQSPKYLFRKEGQNVTLSCEQNLNHDAMYWYRQDPGQGLRLIYYSQIVNDFQKGDIAEGYSVSREKKESFPLTVTSAQKNPTAFYLCASRAQGSYPGGYTFGSGTRLTVV.

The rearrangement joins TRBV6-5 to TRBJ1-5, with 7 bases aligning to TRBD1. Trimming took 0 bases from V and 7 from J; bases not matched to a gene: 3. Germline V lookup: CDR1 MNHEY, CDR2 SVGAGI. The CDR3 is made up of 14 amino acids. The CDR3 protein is CASSYSTGDQPQHF. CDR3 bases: TGTGCCAGCAGTTACTCCACAGGGGACCAGCCCCAGCATTTT.

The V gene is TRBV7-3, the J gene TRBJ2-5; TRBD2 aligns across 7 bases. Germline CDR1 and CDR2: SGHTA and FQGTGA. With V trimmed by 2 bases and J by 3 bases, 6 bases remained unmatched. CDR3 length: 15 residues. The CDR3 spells CASSLGGRGKETQYF. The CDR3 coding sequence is TGTGCCAGCAGCTTAGGAGGGAGGGGAAAAGAGACCCAGTACTTC.

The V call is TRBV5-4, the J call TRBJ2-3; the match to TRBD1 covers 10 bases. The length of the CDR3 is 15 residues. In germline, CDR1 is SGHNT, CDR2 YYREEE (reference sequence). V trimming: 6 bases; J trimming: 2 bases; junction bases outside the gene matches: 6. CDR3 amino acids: CASTLDRGLTDTQYF. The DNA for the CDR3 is TGTGCCAGCACCTTAGACAGGGGGCTCACAGATACGCAGTATTTT.

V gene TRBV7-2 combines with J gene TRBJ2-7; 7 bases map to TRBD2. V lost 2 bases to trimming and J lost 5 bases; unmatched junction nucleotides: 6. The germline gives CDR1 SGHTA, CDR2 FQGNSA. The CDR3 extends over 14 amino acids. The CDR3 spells CASSLSGGSHEQYF. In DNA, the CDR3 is TGTGCCAGCAGCTTATCGGGCGGGAGCCACGAGCAGTACTTC.

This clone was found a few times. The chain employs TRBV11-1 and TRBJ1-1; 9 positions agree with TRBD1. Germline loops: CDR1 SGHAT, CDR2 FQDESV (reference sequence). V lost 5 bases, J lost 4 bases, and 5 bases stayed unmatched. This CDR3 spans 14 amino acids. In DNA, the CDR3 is TGTGCCAGCAGCCCGGGACAGGGAACCACTGAAGCTTTCTTT. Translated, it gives CASSPGQGTTEAFF.

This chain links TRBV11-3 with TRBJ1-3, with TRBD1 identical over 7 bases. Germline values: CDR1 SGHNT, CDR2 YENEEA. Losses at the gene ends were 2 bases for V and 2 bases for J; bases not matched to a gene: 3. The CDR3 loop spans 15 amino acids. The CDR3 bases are TGTGCCAGCAGCTTAACAGGGGATCCTGGAAACACCATATATTTT. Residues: CASSLTGDPGNTIYF.

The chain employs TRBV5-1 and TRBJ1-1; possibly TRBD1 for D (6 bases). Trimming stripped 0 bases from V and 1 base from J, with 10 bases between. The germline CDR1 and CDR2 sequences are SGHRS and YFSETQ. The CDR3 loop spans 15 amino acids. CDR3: CASSLEPGANTEAFF. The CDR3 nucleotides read TGCGCCAGCAGCTTGGAACCAGGGGCGAACACTGAAGCTTTCTTT.

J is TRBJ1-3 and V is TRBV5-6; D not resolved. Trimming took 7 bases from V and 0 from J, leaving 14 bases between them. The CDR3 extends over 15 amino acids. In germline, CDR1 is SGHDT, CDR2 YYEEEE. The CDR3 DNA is TGTGCCAGCGGAGCGACGGATACCTCTGGAAACACCATATATTTT. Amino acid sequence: CASGATDTSGNTIYF.

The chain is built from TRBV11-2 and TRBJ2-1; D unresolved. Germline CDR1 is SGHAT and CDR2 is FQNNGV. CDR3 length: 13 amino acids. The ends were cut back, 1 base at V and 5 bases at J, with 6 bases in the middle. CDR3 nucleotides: TGTGCCAGCAGCTTAGTCTCTAACAATGAGCAGTTCTTC. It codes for CASSLVSNNEQFF. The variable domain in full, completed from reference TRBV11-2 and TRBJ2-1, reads EAGVAQSPRYKIIEKRQSVAFWCNPISGHATLYWYQQILGQGPKLLIQFQNNGVVDDSQLPKDRFSAERLKGVDSTLKIQPAKLEDSAVYLCASSLVSNNEQFFGPGTRLTVL.

The CDR3 sequence: CASSLLGGQRSYEQYF. CDR3 in DNA: TGTGCCAGCAGCTTATTGGGGGGACAGAGGAGCTACGAGCAGTACTTC. The chain carries TRBV7-6 and TRBJ2-7; tentative D call: TRBD1 (7 bases). Trimming stripped 2 bases from V and 3 bases from J, with 17 bases between. CDR1 is SGHVS and CDR2 is FNYEAQ in the germline V gene. The CDR3 extends over 16 amino acids.

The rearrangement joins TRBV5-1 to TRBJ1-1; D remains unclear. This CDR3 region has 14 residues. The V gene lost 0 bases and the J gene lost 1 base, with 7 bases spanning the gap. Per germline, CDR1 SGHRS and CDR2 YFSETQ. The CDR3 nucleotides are TGCGCCAGCAGCTTGGCAGGTCCGAACACTGAAGCTTTCTTT. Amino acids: CASSLAGPNTEAFF.

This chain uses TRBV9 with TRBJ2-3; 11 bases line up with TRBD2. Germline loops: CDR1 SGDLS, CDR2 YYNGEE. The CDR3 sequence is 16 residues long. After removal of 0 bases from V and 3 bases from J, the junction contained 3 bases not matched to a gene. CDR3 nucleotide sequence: TGTGCCAGCAGCGTAGCGGCTAGCGGGAGGACAGATACGCAGTATTTT. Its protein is CASSVAASGRTDTQYF.

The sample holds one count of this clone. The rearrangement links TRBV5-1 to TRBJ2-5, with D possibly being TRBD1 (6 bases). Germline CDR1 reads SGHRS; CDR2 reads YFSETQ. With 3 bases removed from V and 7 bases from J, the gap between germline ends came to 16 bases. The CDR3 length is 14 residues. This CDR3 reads CASSYGQSLGTQYF. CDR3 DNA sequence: TGCGCCAGCAGCTACGGACAGTCTCTCGGGACCCAGTACTTC.

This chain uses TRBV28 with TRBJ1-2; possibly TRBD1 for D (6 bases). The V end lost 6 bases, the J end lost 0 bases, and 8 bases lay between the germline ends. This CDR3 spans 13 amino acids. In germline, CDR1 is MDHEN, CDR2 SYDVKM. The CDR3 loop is CASRGQANYGYTF. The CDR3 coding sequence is TGTGCCAGCAGGGGACAAGCTAACTATGGCTACACCTTC.

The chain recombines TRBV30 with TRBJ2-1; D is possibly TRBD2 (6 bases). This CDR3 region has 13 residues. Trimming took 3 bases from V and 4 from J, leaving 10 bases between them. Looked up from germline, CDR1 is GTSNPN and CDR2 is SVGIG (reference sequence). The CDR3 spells CAWSRSGYNEQFF. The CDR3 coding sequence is TGTGCCTGGAGCCGTAGCGGTTACAATGAGCAGTTCTTC.

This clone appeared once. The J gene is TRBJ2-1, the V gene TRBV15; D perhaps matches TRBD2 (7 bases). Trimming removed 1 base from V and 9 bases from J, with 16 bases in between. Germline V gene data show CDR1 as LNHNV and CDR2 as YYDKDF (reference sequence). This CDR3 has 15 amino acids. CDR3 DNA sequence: TGTGCCACCAGCAGAGCGGGGGGCGTCCGCGGTGAGCAGTTCTTC. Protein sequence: CATSRAGGVRGEQFF.

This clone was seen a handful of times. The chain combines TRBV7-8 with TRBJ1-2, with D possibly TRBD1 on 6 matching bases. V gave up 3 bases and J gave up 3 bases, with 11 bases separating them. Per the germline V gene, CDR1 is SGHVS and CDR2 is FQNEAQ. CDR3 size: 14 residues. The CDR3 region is CASSFREGDYGYTF. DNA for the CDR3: TGTGCCAGCAGCTTTAGGGAGGGGGACTATGGCTACACCTTC.

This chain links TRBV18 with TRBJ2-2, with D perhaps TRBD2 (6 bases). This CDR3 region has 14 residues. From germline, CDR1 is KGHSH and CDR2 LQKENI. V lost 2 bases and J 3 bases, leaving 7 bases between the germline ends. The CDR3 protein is CASSPGTDTGELFF. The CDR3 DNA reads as TGTGCCAGCTCACCAGGGACTGACACCGGGGAGCTGTTTTTT. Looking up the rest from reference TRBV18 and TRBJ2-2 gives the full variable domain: NAGVMQNPRHLVRRRGQEARLRCSPMKGHSHVYWYRQLPEEGLKFMVYLQKENIIDESGMPKERFSAEFPKEGPSILRIQQVVRGDSAAYFCASSPGTDTGELFFGEGSRLTVL.

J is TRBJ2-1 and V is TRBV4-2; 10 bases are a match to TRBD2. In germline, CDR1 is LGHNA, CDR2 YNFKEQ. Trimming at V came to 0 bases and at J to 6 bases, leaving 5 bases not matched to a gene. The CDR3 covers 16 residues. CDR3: CASSQDLAGVSNEQFF. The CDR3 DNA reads TGTGCCAGCAGCCAAGATCTAGCGGGAGTAAGCAATGAGCAGTTCTTC.

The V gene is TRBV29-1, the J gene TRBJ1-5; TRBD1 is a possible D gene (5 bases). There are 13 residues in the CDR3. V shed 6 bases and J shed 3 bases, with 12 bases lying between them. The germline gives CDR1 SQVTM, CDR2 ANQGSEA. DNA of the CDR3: TGCAGCGTGGAAATTGGGGCCAATCAGCCCCAGCATTTT. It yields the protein CSVEIGANQPQHF.

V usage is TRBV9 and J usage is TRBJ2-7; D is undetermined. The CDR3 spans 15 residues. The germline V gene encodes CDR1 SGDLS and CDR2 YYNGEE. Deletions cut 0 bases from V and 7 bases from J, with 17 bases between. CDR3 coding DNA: TGTGCCAGCAGCGTAGTCGGATCGTGGGCAGGTGAGCAGTACTTC. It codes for CASSVVGSWAGEQYF.

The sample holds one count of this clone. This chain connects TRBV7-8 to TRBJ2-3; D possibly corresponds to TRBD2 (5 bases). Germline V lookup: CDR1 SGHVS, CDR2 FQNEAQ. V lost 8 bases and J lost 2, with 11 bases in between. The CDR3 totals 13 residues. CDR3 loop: CASGGGPTDTQYF. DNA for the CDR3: TGTGCCAGCGGTGGCGGGCCCACAGATACGCAGTATTTT. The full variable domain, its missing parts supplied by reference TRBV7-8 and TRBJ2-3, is GAGVSQSPRYKVAKRGQDVALRCDPISGHVSLFWYQQALGQGPEFLTYFQNEAQLDKSGLPSDRFFAERPEGSVSTLKIQRTQQEDSAVYLCASGGGPTDTQYFGPGTRLTVL.

The CDR3 coding sequence is TGTGCCTGGTCGCCGGGACAGATTGAAAAACTGTTTTTT. Translated: CAWSPGQIEKLFF. The rearrangement links TRBV30 to TRBJ1-4; TRBD1 matches at 7 bases. CDR3 length: 13 residues. Germline V gene sequence: CDR1 GTSNPN, CDR2 SVGIG (reference sequence). V trimming: 5 bases; J trimming: 7 bases; junction bases outside the gene matches: 7.

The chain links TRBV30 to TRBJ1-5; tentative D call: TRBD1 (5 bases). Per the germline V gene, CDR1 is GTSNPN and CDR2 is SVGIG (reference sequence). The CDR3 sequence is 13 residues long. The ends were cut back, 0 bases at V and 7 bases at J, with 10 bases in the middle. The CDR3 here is CAWSVGGEQPQHF. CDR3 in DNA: TGTGCCTGGAGTGTTGGAGGGGAACAGCCCCAGCATTTT.

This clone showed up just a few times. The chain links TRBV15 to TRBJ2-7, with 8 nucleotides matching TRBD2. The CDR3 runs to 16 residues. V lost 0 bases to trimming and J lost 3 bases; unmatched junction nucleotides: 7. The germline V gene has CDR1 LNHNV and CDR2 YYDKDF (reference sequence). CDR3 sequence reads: CATSRDLAGNGYEQYF. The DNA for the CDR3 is TGTGCCACCAGCAGAGATCTAGCGGGCAATGGCTACGAGCAGTACTTC. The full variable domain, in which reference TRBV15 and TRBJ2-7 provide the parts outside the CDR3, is DAMVIQNPRYQVTQFGKPVTLSCSQTLNHNVMYWYQQKSSQAPKLLFHYYDKDFNNEADTPDNFQSRRPNTSFCFLDIRSPGLGDTAMYLCATSRDLAGNGYEQYFGPGTRLTVT.

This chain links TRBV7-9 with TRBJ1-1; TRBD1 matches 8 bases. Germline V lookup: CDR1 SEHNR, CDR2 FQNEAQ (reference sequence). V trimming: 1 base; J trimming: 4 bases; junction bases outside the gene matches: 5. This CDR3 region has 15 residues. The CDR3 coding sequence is TGTGCCAGCAGCTTAGGGGGACAGGATACCACTGAAGCTTTCTTT. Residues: CASSLGGQDTTEAFF.

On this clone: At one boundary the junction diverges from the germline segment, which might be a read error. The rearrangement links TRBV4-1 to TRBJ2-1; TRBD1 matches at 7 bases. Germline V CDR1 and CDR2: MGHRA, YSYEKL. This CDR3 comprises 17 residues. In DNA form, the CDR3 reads TGCGCCAGCACCCAAGATCGGGACAGCTCCTTCTACAATGAGCAGTTCTTC. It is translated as CASTQDRDSSFYNEQFF.

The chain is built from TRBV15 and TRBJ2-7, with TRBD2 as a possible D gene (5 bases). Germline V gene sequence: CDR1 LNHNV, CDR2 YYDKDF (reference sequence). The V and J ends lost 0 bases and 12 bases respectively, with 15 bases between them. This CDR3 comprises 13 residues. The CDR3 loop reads CATSRDLRVPPYF. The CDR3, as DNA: TGTGCCACCAGCAGAGATCTGAGGGTACCGCCGTACTTC. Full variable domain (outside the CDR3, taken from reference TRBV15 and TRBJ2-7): DAMVIQNPRYQVTQFGKPVTLSCSQTLNHNVMYWYQQKSSQAPKLLFHYYDKDFNNEADTPDNFQSRRPNTSFCFLDIRSPGLGDTAMYLCATSRDLRVPPYFGPGTRLTVT.